A single sample gave rise to the 23 T cell receptor beta chains below, sequenced in a study of patients and donors after allogeneic stem cell transplantation. TCRdb re-called the RT-PCR reads with MiXCR, one entry per CDR3 protein. The table records a few hundred thousand distinct CDR3 sequences, around 14% of them present only once. The sequenced material came from blood, either unsorted or a sorted T cell fraction (not recorded which). These receptors were collected from a human donor who was either an allogeneic HSCT recipient or a stem cell or donor lymphocyte infusion donor (not recorded which). It is not recorded whose cells these are; they may come from a transplant donor.

This clonotype appeared a few times. The J gene is TRBJ1-1, the V gene TRBV15, with D possibly being TRBD1 (6 bases). Germline V CDR1 and CDR2: LNHNV, YYDKDF (reference sequence). Trimming shortened V by 5 bases and J by 1 base, and 11 bases separated the two germline ends. This CDR3 spans 14 amino acids. CDR3 amino acids: CATSLGGGNTEAFF. In DNA form, the CDR3 reads TGTGCCACCAGCTTAGGGGGGGGGAACACTGAAGCTTTCTTT. The entire variable domain, with the rest obtained from reference TRBV15 and TRBJ1-1, is as follows: DAMVIQNPRYQVTQFGKPVTLSCSQTLNHNVMYWYQQKSSQAPKLLFHYYDKDFNNEADTPDNFQSRRPNTSFCFLDIRSPGLGDTAMYLCATSLGGGNTEAFFGQGTRLTVV.

In this sample, this clonotype turned up many times. The chain uses TRBV20-1 and TRBJ2-1; 10 nucleotides agree with TRBD2. This CDR3 comprises 15 residues. V was clipped by 2 bases and J by 8 bases; unmatched bases: 9. Germline V gene data show CDR1 as DFQATT and CDR2 as SNEGSKA (reference sequence). The CDR3 DNA is TGCAGTGCTAGATCCCCAGCGGGAGGGGTAGATGAGCAGTTCTTC. Protein sequence: CSARSPAGGVDEQFF.

This clonotype was picked up many times. The chain joins TRBV30 to TRBJ1-3, with a tentative D call TRBD1 (5 bases). Germline CDR1 is GTSNPN and CDR2 is SVGIG (reference sequence). The ends were cut back, 1 base at V and 0 bases at J, with 10 bases in the middle. The CDR3 consists of 15 residues. Written as DNA, the CDR3 is TGTGCCTGGAGTGGACAGAACCCCTCTGGAAACACCATATATTTT. Translation gives CAWSGQNPSGNTIYF. Full variable domain (missing parts from reference TRBV30 and TRBJ1-3): SQTIHQWPATLVQPVGSPLSLECTVEGTSNPNLYWYRQAAGRGLQLLFYSVGIGQISSEVPQNLSASRPQDRQFILSSKKLLLSDSGFYLCAWSGQNPSGNTIYFGEGSWLTVV.

The chain is built from TRBV6-1 and TRBJ1-5, with TRBD1 as a possible D gene (5 bases). Per germline, CDR1 MNHNS and CDR2 SASEGT. This CDR3 has 14 amino acids. With 5 bases removed from V and 4 bases from J, the gap between germline ends came to 12 bases. CDR3 sequence: CASSRDGANQPQHF. CDR3 nucleotide sequence: TGTGCCAGCAGTAGGGACGGTGCTAATCAGCCCCAGCATTTT.

This clonotype came up a few times. The V gene is TRBV24-1, the J gene TRBJ2-3; D is possibly TRBD1 (6 bases). CDR1 and CDR2 (germline): KGHDR, SFDVKD. The CDR3 sequence is 14 residues long. The ends were cut back, 7 bases at V and 2 bases at J, with 12 bases in the middle. DNA for the CDR3: TGTGCCACCAGCGAGAGGGGGAACACAGATACGCAGTATTTT. As protein: CATSERGNTDTQYF.

The chain couples TRBV2 to TRBJ2-6, with 7 bases lining up with TRBD1. V lost 3 bases, J lost 8 bases, and 7 bases stayed unmatched. CDR1 and CDR2 from the germline V gene are SNHLY and FYNNEI. The CDR3 contains 15 residues. The CDR3 bases are TGTGCCAGCAGTGAGACAGGGTCACGGACCAACGTCCTGACTTTC. Amino acid sequence: CASSETGSRTNVLTF.

This clonotype was recorded at least ten times. The chain uses TRBV29-1 and TRBJ2-7; no reliable D call. Germline V gene sequence: CDR1 SQVTM, CDR2 ANQGSEA. Trimming pared 4 bases from V and 0 bases from J, leaving 13 bases between. The CDR3 is made up of 14 amino acids. CDR3 protein: CSVVGQASSYEQYF. CDR3 DNA sequence: TGCAGCGTTGTTGGGCAGGCGAGCTCCTACGAGCAGTACTTC.

The sample holds a few counts of this clonotype. This sequence joins TRBV5-1 and TRBJ2-1, with TRBD1 matching over 10 bases. Germline values: CDR1 SGHRS, CDR2 YFSETQ. This CDR3 spans 15 amino acids. The V gene end was trimmed by 4 bases and the J gene end by 6 bases; junction bases not matched to a gene: 7. The DNA for the CDR3 is TGCGCCAGCAGCGCCGGACAGGGGGATGCCAATGAGCAGTTCTTC. Protein sequence: CASSAGQGDANEQFF.

The chain links TRBV7-2 to TRBJ1-2; tentative D call: TRBD1 (6 bases). CDR3 size: 13 residues. In germline, CDR1 is SGHTA, CDR2 FQGNSA. With 7 bases removed from V and 8 bases from J, the gap between germline ends came to 17 bases. For the CDR3, the DNA is TGTGCCAGCACCATCATCGGGGGCGCCGGCTACACCTTC. It translates to CASTIIGGAGYTF.

This clonotype was seen many times. Here the CDR3 DNA reads TGCAGTGCTAGAGATAAACGACTCACCAATCCCTACGAGCAGTACTTC. It is translated as CSARDKRLTNPYEQYF. The chain couples TRBV20-1 to TRBJ2-7; the D is unclear. Germline V CDR1 and CDR2: DFQATT, SNEGSKA (reference sequence). There are 16 residues in the CDR3. Trimming removed 0 bases from V and 2 bases from J, with 17 bases in between.

This clonotype was detected ten times or more. J is TRBJ1-1 and V is TRBV7-2; D possibly corresponds to TRBD1 (5 bases). The CDR3 runs 14 residues. Trimming shortened V by 0 bases and J by 4 bases, and 9 bases separated the two germline ends. Germline CDR1 and CDR2: SGHTA and FQGNSA. CDR3 bases: TGTGCCAGCAGCTTAGCGCGGGGGTTCACTGAAGCTTTCTTT. The encoded protein is CASSLARGFTEAFF.

The CDR3 DNA is TGTGCCAGCAGCCAAGGGGTGGAGGGGACCCAGCCCCAGCATTTT. This encodes CASSQGVEGTQPQHF. The chain has TRBV3-1 and TRBJ1-5; D is perhaps TRBD1 (5 bases). V lost 1 base and J lost 7, with 14 bases in between. Germline CDR1 is LGHDT and CDR2 is YNNKEL (reference sequence). The CDR3 contains 15 residues. The full variable domain, rest sourced from reference TRBV3-1 and TRBJ1-5, is DTAVSQTPKYLVTQMGNDKSIKCEQNLGHDTMYWYKQDSKKFLKIMFSYNNKELIINETVPNRFSPKSPDKAHLNLHINSLELGDSAVYFCASSQGVEGTQPQHFGDGTRLSIL.

CDR3 amino acids: CASSVGPGSTYEQYF. Written as DNA, the CDR3 is TGTGCCAGCAGCGTAGGTCCAGGGTCGACCTACGAGCAGTACTTC. The chain uses TRBV9 and TRBJ2-7, with TRBD1 as a possible D gene (5 bases). CDR1 is SGDLS, CDR2 YYNGEE, per germline. V was pared by 0 bases and J by 2 bases, with 12 bases between. This CDR3 spans 15 amino acids.

The rearrangement joins TRBV24-1 to TRBJ2-5, with 12 positions matching TRBD1. The CDR3 consists of 14 residues. Trimming took 6 bases from V and 4 from J; bases not matched to a gene: 2. CDR1 and CDR2 from the germline V gene are KGHDR and SFDVKD. The CDR3 protein is CATSWGQGAETQYF. The CDR3 coding sequence is TGTGCCACCAGTTGGGGACAGGGGGCAGAGACCCAGTACTTC.

The rearrangement uses TRBV19 and TRBJ2-1, with TRBD1 matching over 8 bases. The V gene's germline CDR1 is LNHDA and CDR2 SQIVND (reference sequence). The CDR3 length is 15 residues. The CDR3 spells CASSPLRDRYNEQFF. The CDR3 bases are TGTGCTAGCTCTCCCCTCCGGGACAGGTACAATGAGCAGTTCTTC.

There are many counts of this clonotype. This chain uses TRBV29-1 with TRBJ2-5, with D unresolved. The CDR3 sequence is 14 residues long. Deletions cut 4 bases from V and 5 bases from J, with 17 bases between. Germline-derived CDR1 and CDR2 are SQVTM and ANQGSEA. CDR3 in amino acids: CSVAEFTVGETQYF. The CDR3 coding sequence is TGCAGCGTTGCCGAGTTCACAGTCGGGGAGACCCAGTACTTC.

This clonotype was counted once. V is TRBV9 and J is TRBJ2-7; TRBD1 is a possible D gene (5 bases). The CDR3 runs to 13 residues. Trimming left V 0 bases short and J 6 bases short, with 10 bases between. Germline V CDR1 and CDR2: SGDLS, YYNGEE. DNA for the CDR3: TGTGCCAGCAGCGTAGAGGCAGGGTCCGAGCAGTACTTC. Amino acid sequence: CASSVEAGSEQYF.

This clonotype was detected a few times. CDR3 sequence reads: CSAPVRGGPVETQYF. For the CDR3, the DNA is TGCAGTGCCCCAGTCAGGGGGGGGCCGGTAGAGACCCAGTACTTC. The chain couples TRBV20-1 to TRBJ2-5, with D perhaps given as TRBD1 or TRBD2 (7 bases each). Germline CDR1 and CDR2: DFQATT and SNEGSKA (reference sequence). V lost 6 bases and J lost 4, with 21 bases in between. There are 15 residues in the CDR3.

This clonotype was picked up a small number of times. The V gene is TRBV30, the J gene TRBJ2-5; 7 bases agree with TRBD2. The germline V gene encodes CDR1 GTSNPN and CDR2 SVGIG (reference sequence). The CDR3 has 16 residues. The trim removed 4 bases at V and 2 bases at J, leaving 13 bases unmatched. For the CDR3, the DNA is TGTGCCTGGAATGGGGGGGTCCTCACTCAACAAGAGACCCAGTACTTC. It encodes CAWNGGVLTQQETQYF.

The J gene is TRBJ1-1, the V gene TRBV7-2; possibly TRBD1 for D (5 bases). Trimming left V 3 bases short and J 8 bases short, with 13 bases between. The CDR3 totals 13 residues. Germline CDR1 reads SGHTA; CDR2 reads FQGNSA. The CDR3 reads CASSFKRGREAFF. CDR3 sequence (DNA): TGTGCCAGCAGCTTCAAGAGGGGCAGGGAAGCTTTCTTT.

This clonotype was seen a handful of times. This sequence joins TRBV5-1 and TRBJ2-5, with D perhaps matching TRBD2 (6 bases). Trimming cost V 3 bases and J 5 bases, with 17 bases left between them. Germline CDR1 reads SGHRS; CDR2 reads YFSETQ. The CDR3 runs to 15 residues. The CDR3 loop is CASSSGGGGKETQYF. As DNA, the CDR3 is TGCGCCAGCAGCTCTGGGGGTGGCGGGAAGGAGACCCAGTACTTC.

The chain carries TRBV20-1 and TRBJ1-1, with D tentatively TRBD1 (5 bases). The germline gives CDR1 DFQATT, CDR2 SNEGSKA (reference sequence). The length of the CDR3 is 13 residues. V was trimmed by 4 bases and J by 6 bases, leaving 15 bases between them. The CDR3 reads CSATMIRGSEAFF. The CDR3 DNA follows: TGCAGTGCTACAATGATTCGGGGGTCTGAAGCTTTCTTT.

This clonotype was observed many times. The chain combines TRBV9 with TRBJ2-3, with D tentatively TRBD1 (6 bases). The ends were cut back, 3 bases at V and 2 bases at J, with 10 bases in the middle. Germline CDR1 SGDLS, CDR2 YYNGEE. CDR3 length: 14 residues. CDR3 bases: TGTGCCAGCAGCGACCAGGGGATCACAGATACGCAGTATTTT. This gives the protein CASSDQGITDTQYF.